This T cell receptor (beta chain) comes out of a study of immune evolution from preneoplasia to lung adenocarcinoma. General study points: Normal lung had the highest top T cell clone frequencies.

Resections took place in Japan or China from about 2014 to 2018. This clone was picked up a small number of times. Its antigen is as yet unknown. The V end was cut by 2 bases, the J end by 2 bases, with 13 bases between. The CDR3 runs 16 residues. Looked up from germline, CDR1 is MNHNY and CDR2 is SVGAGI (reference sequence). Clones were sequenced by immunoSEQ multiplex PCR, and TCRdb holds only the in-frame ones, with some missing. Of thousands of clones listed, over 80% are singletons. The rearrangement uses TRBV6-6 and TRBJ1-5; D not certain. Material for sequencing was FFPE minimally invasive lung adenocarcinoma tissue. The TCR comes from a person aged 65-85 years with lung adenocarcinoma. In DNA, the CDR3 is TGTGCCAGCAGTTACGTTCCAGTTTGGCGCAATCAGCCCCAGCATTTT. Amino acids: CASSYVPVWRNQPQHF.